This is a list of T cell receptor beta chains from one sample in a study of T cell responses to AZD1222 COVID-19 vaccine. Profiling relied on immunoSEQ multiplex PCR, and the TCRdb table lists in-frame clones only, not all of them. The repertoire holds 95,000 to 150,000 clones, with approximately 90% as singletons. This sample comprised peripheral blood, obtained on day 0 of AZD1222 vaccination. The receptors were gathered from an adult in good health. Both conserved end residues are part of each CDR3. The D gene is left open where the match is weak. Only some rows state a clone size, as once, few, many or a class for expanded clones.

V,J,D,size,CDR3,DNA
TRBV27,TRBJ2-2,TRBD2,.,CASSWGLAGPGGYTGELFF,TGTGCCAGCAGTTGGGGACTAGCGGGACCTGGAGGTTACACCGGGGAGCTGTTTTTT
TRBV12-3/TRBV12-4,TRBJ1-2,.,.,CASSFQANYGYTF,TGTGCCAGCAGTTTTCAAGCTAACTATGGCTACACCTTC
TRBV6-5,TRBJ1-2,.,.,CASSDSLANYGYTF,TGTGCCAGCAGTGACTCCCTAGCTAACTATGGCTACACCTTC
TRBV6-5,TRBJ2-2,.,.,CASRGLRAGELFF,TGTGCCAGCAGGGGCCTTAGAGCCGGGGAGCTGTTTTTT
TRBV2,TRBJ1-2,TRBD1,.,CASRAGQKANYGYTF,TGTGCCAGCAGGGCGGGACAGAAAGCTAACTATGGCTACACCTTC
TRBV9,TRBJ2-5,.,.,CASSVNGQETQYF,TGTGCCAGCAGCGTTAATGGCCAAGAGACCCAGTACTTC
TRBV19,TRBJ2-1,TRBD2,.,CASSMIAGVDNEQFF,TGTGCCAGTAGTATGATAGCGGGAGTGGACAATGAGCAGTTCTTC
TRBV5-1,TRBJ1-2,TRBD1,.,CASSLGNTGGEDGYTF,TGCGCCAGCAGCTTGGGGAATACAGGGGGCGAGGATGGCTACACCTTC
TRBV6-4,TRBJ1-6,.,.,CASTEGAGSPLHF,TGTGCCAGCACCGAGGGCGCCGGTTCACCCCTCCACTTT
TRBV11-2,TRBJ1-4,.,.,CASSLRATGLLTNEKLFF,TGTGCCAGCAGCTTGCGAGCCACAGGCTTGCTAACTAATGAAAAACTGTTTTTT
TRBV5-8,TRBJ1-5,.,.,CASSWGVSGPQHF,TGTGCCAGCAGCTGGGGGGTTAGTGGGCCCCAGCATTTT
TRBV9,TRBJ1-4,.,.,CASSAGPEGREKLFF,TGTGCCAGCAGCGCCGGTCCAGAGGGGCGTGAAAAACTGTTTTTT
TRBV6-1,TRBJ2-2,.,.,CASSESTGNTGELFF,TGTGCCAGCAGTGAATCGACCGGGAACACCGGGGAGCTGTTTTTT
TRBV19,TRBJ2-3,TRBD1,.,CASWAGGPTGDTQYF,TGTGCCAGTTGGGCAGGGGGCCCCACAGGGGATACGCAGTATTTT
TRBV19,TRBJ2-1,TRBD1,.,CASSISTGTGNYNEQFF,TGTGCCAGTAGTATCTCAACCGGGACAGGGAACTACAATGAGCAGTTCTTC
TRBV10-1,TRBJ1-4,.,.,CASSEGGPNEKLFF,TGCGCCAGCAGTGAAGGAGGGCCTAATGAAAAACTGTTTTTT
TRBV6-5,TRBJ2-1,.,.,CASSLLGPHEQFF,TGTGCCAGCAGTCTCTTGGGGCCCCATGAGCAGTTCTTC
TRBV2,TRBJ1-5,.,.,CASSEEVGSNQPQHF,TGTGCCAGCAGTGAAGAGGTAGGCAGTAATCAGCCCCAGCATTTT
TRBV18,TRBJ2-1,.,.,CASSLIDSPNEQFF,TGTGCCAGCTCACTTATCGACAGCCCCAATGAGCAGTTCTTC
TRBV7-2,TRBJ2-3,TRBD2,.,CASSKRLAGLVDTQYF,TGTGCCAGCAGCAAACGACTAGCGGGATTGGTAGATACGCAGTATTTT
TRBV6-4,TRBJ1-2,.,.,CASSPGTATNYGYTF,TGTGCCAGCAGTCCCGGGACCGCCACTAACTATGGCTACACCTTC
TRBV3-1/TRBV3-2,TRBJ1-3,.,.,CASSHKQGIGNTIYF,TGTGCCAGCAGCCACAAACAGGGCATCGGAAACACCATATATTTT
TRBV6-5,TRBJ2-3,.,.,CASSYTTHTDTQYF,TGTGCCAGCAGTTACACGACCCACACAGATACGCAGTATTTT
TRBV19,TRBJ2-5,TRBD2,.,CASSGVAGGKETQYF,TGTGCCAGTAGTGGGGTAGCGGGGGGTAAAGAGACCCAGTACTTC
TRBV19,TRBJ2-3,.,once,CASSIGRTRGTDTQYF,TGTGCCAGTAGTATAGGAAGGACCCGGGGCACAGATACGCAGTATTTT
TRBV3-1/TRBV3-2,TRBJ1-1,.,.,CASSGGSGNTEAFF,TGTGCCAGCAGCGGGGGATCAGGGAACACTGAAGCTTTCTTT
TRBV11-3,TRBJ1-2,.,.,CASSPRAPFGYTF,TGTGCCAGCAGCCCGAGGGCTCCTTTTGGCTACACCTTC
TRBV5-1,TRBJ1-1,TRBD1,.,CASSRYDRGRTEAFF,TGCGCCAGCAGCCGCTACGACAGGGGGCGAACTGAAGCTTTCTTT
TRBV10-3,TRBJ1-3,.,few,CAISESSGPGGTIYF,TGTGCCATCAGTGAGTCCTCAGGCCCTGGGGGCACCATATATTTT
TRBV11-3,TRBJ1-1,.,.,CASSLGDRAAFF,TGTGCCAGCAGCTTAGGAGATCGGGCAGCTTTCTTT
TRBV4-1,TRBJ2-1,.,.,CASSQDRVNEQFF,TGCGCCAGCAGCCAAGACAGGGTCAATGAGCAGTTCTTC
TRBV30,TRBJ1-6,TRBD1,.,CAWATGGHSPLHF,TGTGCCTGGGCTACAGGGGGCCATTCACCCCTCCACTTT
TRBV4-1,TRBJ2-1,.,.,CASSRLPGGPYNEQFF,TGCGCCAGCAGCCGTCTTCCGGGGGGCCCCTACAATGAGCAGTTCTTC
TRBV7-9,TRBJ2-1,TRBD2,once,CASAPSGSSYNEQFF,TGTGCCAGCGCCCCTAGCGGGTCCTCCTACAATGAGCAGTTCTTC
TRBV29-1,TRBJ1-2,TRBD1,.,CSVDSGQGSYGYTF,TGCAGCGTTGATTCGGGACAGGGGTCCTATGGCTACACCTTC
TRBV6-5,TRBJ1-1,.,.,CASRQGLATEAFF,TGTGCCAGCAGGCAGGGGTTGGCCACTGAAGCTTTCTTT
TRBV6-5,TRBJ1-2,.,.,CASREGGAKGYTF,TGTGCCAGCAGGGAGGGGGGGGCTAAAGGCTACACCTTC
TRBV5-1,TRBJ2-7,TRBD1,.,CASGPGQGSYEQYF,TGCGCCAGCGGACCGGGACAGGGCTCCTACGAGCAGTACTTC
TRBV7-2,TRBJ1-4,TRBD1,.,CASSYGQGGEKLFF,TGTGCCAGCAGCTATGGACAGGGAGGAGAAAAACTGTTTTTT
TRBV6-6,TRBJ1-2,TRBD1,.,CASSYSTGSHGYTF,TGTGCCAGCAGTTACTCGACAGGGAGTCATGGCTACACCTTC
TRBV4-2,TRBJ1-2,.,.,CASSQEDYEAYYGYTF,TGTGCCAGCAGCCAAGAAGATTATGAGGCCTACTATGGCTACACCTTC
TRBV7-2,TRBJ2-1,.,.,CASSPGGWDEQFF,TGTGCCAGCAGCCCTGGGGGATGGGATGAGCAGTTCTTC
TRBV24-1,TRBJ2-5,TRBD1,.,CATSEPPGQQETQYF,TGTGCCACCAGTGAGCCACCGGGACAGCAAGAGACCCAGTACTTC